The 9 T cell receptor beta chains reported below all come from one sample, sequenced in a study of control samples from healthy donors and cancer patients. Sequencing was performed with immunoSEQ multiplex PCR; in TCRdb, only in-frame clones are kept and a portion is missing. Found here are 140,000 to 150,000 clones, about nine tenths of them singletons; the top ten hold more than 4%. Sequences were obtained from blood. The receptors originated from a young man in good health.

The J gene is TRBJ2-2, the V gene TRBV24-1; TRBD1 might be the D (6 bases). V gave up 4 bases and J gave up 4 bases, with 15 bases separating them. The CDR3 loop spans 16 amino acids. Per the germline V gene, CDR1 is KGHDR and CDR2 is SFDVKD. CDR3 DNA: TGTGCCACCAGTGAACCAACAGGGATCGGCACCGGGGAGCTGTTTTTT. It yields the protein CATSEPTGIGTGELFF.

The chain joins TRBV24-1 to TRBJ1-2, with TRBD1 identical over 7 bases. CDR1 KGHDR and CDR2 SFDVKD come from the germline V gene. The CDR3 is 15 residues long. The V segment lost 4 bases and the J segment 8 bases; nucleotides outside the gene matches: 12. The CDR3 here is CATSDPESGTAGYTF. CDR3 in DNA: TGTGCCACCAGTGACCCAGAGTCGGGGACAGCGGGCTACACCTTC.

This chain uses TRBV4-2 with TRBJ2-1; TRBD2 agrees at 12 bases. The CDR3 length is 17 residues. Per the germline V gene, CDR1 is LGHNA and CDR2 is YNFKEQ. V was clipped by 4 bases and J by 3 bases; unmatched bases: 7. The DNA for the CDR3 is TGTGCCAGCAGCCCGAGGCCTAGCGGGGGGGTCTACAATGAGCAGTTCTTC. It specifies CASSPRPSGGVYNEQFF.

The chain employs TRBV5-4 and TRBJ2-1; D is tentatively TRBD1 or TRBD2 (5 bases each). Germline V gene data show CDR1 as SGHNT and CDR2 as YYREEE (reference sequence). There are 17 residues in the CDR3. V was trimmed by 3 bases and J by 5 bases, leaving 21 bases between them. DNA for the CDR3: TGTGCCAGCAGCTCTCCCAGGGTTCGAAGGGAGAACAATGAGCAGTTCTTC. Amino acids: CASSSPRVRRENNEQFF. Complete variable domain (other parts from reference TRBV5-4 and TRBJ2-1): ETGVTQSPTHLIKTRGQQVTLRCSSQSGHNTVSWYQQALGQGPQFIFQYYREEENGRGNFPPRFSGLQFPNYSSELNVNALELDDSALYLCASSSPRVRRENNEQFFGPGTRLTVL.

This rearrangement joins TRBV5-6 to TRBJ2-7; 10 bases are a match to TRBD2. This CDR3 has 17 amino acids. Germline V lookup: CDR1 SGHDT, CDR2 YYEEEE. V was clipped by 0 bases and J by 0 bases; unmatched bases: 6. The CDR3 sequence is CASSLASGGSSSYEQYF. The CDR3 DNA is TGTGCCAGCAGCTTGGCTAGCGGGGGCTCGAGCTCCTACGAGCAGTACTTC.

The chain employs TRBV10-3 and TRBJ2-5; D is unresolved. V lost 0 bases to trimming and J lost 1 base, with 9 bases between them. Germline assignment: CDR1 ENHRY and CDR2 SYGVKD. The length of the CDR3 is 15 residues. The CDR3 DNA follows: TGTGCCATCAGTGAGTCTGGAGCGACCCAAGAGACCCAGTACTTC. Its protein product is CAISESGATQETQYF.

The J gene is TRBJ1-2, the V gene TRBV11-3; D is perhaps TRBD1 (5 bases). V gave up 1 base and J gave up 5 bases, with 14 bases separating them. Germline CDR1 is SGHNT and CDR2 is YENEEA. There are 15 residues in the CDR3. The CDR3 loop is CASSLAGGGKYGYTF. The CDR3 bases are TGTGCCAGCAGCTTAGCTGGGGGAGGTAAGTATGGCTACACCTTC.

The chain couples TRBV9 to TRBJ1-4; weak D call: TRBD1 (6 bases). The CDR3 length is 14 residues. The V gene lost 0 bases and the J gene lost 3 bases, with 6 bases spanning the gap. Germline assignment: CDR1 SGDLS and CDR2 YYNGEE. Written as DNA, the CDR3 is TGTGCCAGCAGCGTAGACAGGGCTAATGAAAAACTGTTTTTT. Translating it yields CASSVDRANEKLFF.

The chain combines TRBV5-1 with TRBJ2-7; 7 bases are a match to TRBD1. With 4 bases clipped from V and 5 bases from J, the junction kept 9 bases outside the gene matches. The germline V gene encodes CDR1 SGHRS and CDR2 YFSETQ. The CDR3 extends over 14 amino acids. Here the CDR3 DNA reads TGCGCCAGCAGCCGATCGACAGGGTTAAACGAGCAGTACTTC. It yields the protein CASSRSTGLNEQYF.